This T cell receptor (beta chain) is from a study of OX40 agonist ivuxolimab in advanced cancers. Regarding the study in general: Ivuxolimab was an agonistic, fully human IgG2 monoclonal antibody directed against OX40 (CD134), a costimulatory receptor. Intravenous ivuxolimab was administered to patients every 2 weeks at six dose levels: 0.01, 0.1, 0.3, 1.5, 3 and 10 mg/kg. Among the approximately 50 dose-escalation patients, some 20 had hepatocellular carcinoma, roughly 15 melanoma, 9 renal cell carcinoma and 9 head and neck cancer. The dose-escalation cohort was about 83% male with a mean age of about 54 years, ranging from about 20 to 85. Patients were allowed to have had prior anti-PD-1, anti-PD-L1 or anti-CTLA-4 therapy, and roughly two fifths of the dose-escalation patients had been treated with checkpoint inhibitors. Three dose-escalation patients achieved partial responses, one with hepatocellular carcinoma and two with cutaneous melanoma. Peripheral TCRbeta sequencing aimed to test whether ivuxolimab altered TCR sequence diversity and caused clonal T-cell expansion. The paper reports the monotherapy dose-escalation portion (N of about 50 patients) of the phase I ivuxolimab trial. What the authors observed across the whole study: In the 0.1-3.0 mg/kg groups, partial responders had among the lowest normalized peripheral clonal expansion, particularly in CD8+ T cells. At doses from 0.1 to 3.0 mg/kg, clonal expansion was seen in both CD4+ and CD8+ blood T cells between baseline and week 6. The antigen specificity of the clonally expanded peripheral T cells was not determined. Low levels of normalized T-cell clonal expansion were also seen in some patients who did not respond. After ivuxolimab, expanded clones were on average more numerous among CD8+ T cells than among CD4+ T cells.

For sequencing of the TCRbeta CDR3 region, genomic DNA was extracted from the sorted cells. The immunoSEQ Assay was used to sequence the TCRbeta CDR3 regions. The clones in this table, taken by TCRdb from immuneACCESS, are in-frame only. Not every clone is retained; where verified, under half of the shortfall comes from an unresolved V gene, and the cause of the rest is unknown. For this sample the table gives about 24,000 clones, of which around nine tenths were detected only once. The top ten clones comprise roughly a tenth of the sample. Measured from the cysteine to the phenylalanine, the CDR3 is 18 residues long. Kept here is only the CDR3 DNA, which spans 54 bases and is read in frame from base 1. V is cut by 0 bases and J by 0 bases, and the space between the germline ends is 14 bases. The germline V gene encodes CDR1 SGHNT and CDR2 YENEEA. Comments on this clone: Its antigen has not been determined. No much larger clone exists at a distance of one base, and base qualities are not known.

The trial excluded patients who had a history of autoimmune disease or were on systemic immunosuppression. Peripheral blood for TCR sequencing was drawn from every dose cohort at baseline, at cycle 4 day 1 and at cycle 7 day 1. The samples were taken from a phase I, first-in-human, multicenter, open-label dose-escalation trial of ivuxolimab. Adults with locally advanced or metastatic melanoma, renal cell, hepatocellular, or head and neck squamous cell carcinoma were enrolled in the trial. Before TCR sequencing, CD4+ and CD8+ T cells were separately sorted from peripheral blood. The V gene is TRBV11-3 and the J gene is TRBJ2-2; D gene: possibly TRBD2, on 5 matching bases. This sequence was found in an adult with an advanced solid tumor such as melanoma, head and neck, liver or kidney cancer. The sequencing here drew on CD4+ or CD8+ T cells sorted from blood, taken in a trial of the OX40 agonist ivuxolimab. The CDR3 reads CASSLDWATEANTGELFF. The nucleotide sequence reads TGTGCCAGCAGCTTAGATTGGGCCACGGAGGCGAACACCGGGGAGCTGTTTTTT.